Shown below are 26 T cell receptor beta chains from a single sample sequenced in a study of blood T cell repertoires in COVID-19. Here immunoSEQ multiplex PCR was the method, and the copy in TCRdb shows in-frame clones only, minus some. The table shows fewer than 350,000 clones, with around 87% occurring only once. The sequenced sample was PBMCs or T cells enriched from blood (not recorded which). The receptors originated from a woman aged 18-29 years with acute COVID-19.

This chain joins TRBV7-2 and TRBJ2-7; 10 positions match TRBD2. After removal of 3 bases from V and 7 bases from J, the junction contained 9 bases not matched to a gene. Germline V gene lookup returns CDR1 SGHTA and CDR2 FQGNSA. The length of the CDR3 is 15 residues. In DNA, the CDR3 is TGTGCCAGCAGCTTGGGACTAGCGCGTTCCTGGGAGCAGTACTTC. Protein: CASSLGLARSWEQYF.

CDR3 DNA: TGTGCCAGCAGTTGGCAATGGGAGACTAGCCGATCCTACAATGAGCAGTTCTTC. This encodes CASSWQWETSRSYNEQFF. The chain uses TRBV28 and TRBJ2-1, with TRBD2 matching 7 bases. This CDR3 contains 18 residues. The ends lost 4 bases at V and 1 base at J; junction bases unmatched: 13. CDR1 is MDHEN, CDR2 SYDVKM, per germline.

This clone was found a few times. The V call is TRBV7-2, the J call TRBJ2-5, with no clear D. Germline-derived CDR1 and CDR2 are SGHTA and FQGNSA. The CDR3 has 14 amino acids. Trimming removed 3 bases at V and 5 bases at J, with 13 bases between. CDR3 in amino acids: CASSFQPGMETQYF. The CDR3 nucleotides read TGTGCCAGCAGCTTCCAGCCGGGTATGGAGACCCAGTACTTC. Looking up the rest from reference TRBV7-2 and TRBJ2-5 gives the full variable domain: GAGVSQSPSNKVTEKGKDVELRCDPISGHTALYWYRQSLGQGLEFLIYFQGNSAPDKSGLPSDRFSAERTGGSVSTLTIQRTQQEDSAVYLCASSFQPGMETQYFGPGTRLLVL.

Note on this clone: This CDR3 is also generated by other DNA sequences in the sample. V gene TRBV27 combines with J gene TRBJ2-1; a possible D gene is TRBD1 (6 bases). CDR3 length: 16 residues. Germline CDR1 is MNHEY and CDR2 is SMNVEV (reference sequence). Between the trimmed V and J ends, which lost 1 base and 0 bases, there was a span of 10 bases. The CDR3 DNA is TGTGCCAGCAGTTTATTGGCAGGGGTCTCCTACAATGAGCAGTTCTTC. Translated, it gives CASSLLAGVSYNEQFF.

The chain carries TRBV4-3 and TRBJ1-3; possible D gene TRBD1, 6 bases. Germline loops: CDR1 LGHNA, CDR2 YSLEER. V was trimmed by 1 base and J by 4 bases, leaving 11 bases between them. The length of the CDR3 is 15 residues. The CDR3: CASSQAGGPGNTIYF. The DNA of the CDR3 is TGCGCCAGCAGCCAAGCGGGGGGGCCCGGAAACACCATATATTTT.

The table lists this clone with a count of one. This chain joins TRBV28 and TRBJ2-1, with a weak D call TRBD2 (5 bases). In germline, CDR1 is MDHEN, CDR2 SYDVKM. V was trimmed by 3 bases and J by 5 bases, leaving 17 bases between them. The CDR3 is 16 residues long. Here the CDR3 DNA reads TGTGCCAGCAGTTTGAGGCGGGTAGCGTCGAACAATGAGCAGTTCTTC. Translated: CASSLRRVASNNEQFF.

The chain uses TRBV7-2 and TRBJ2-1; 9 bases line up with TRBD2. Germline V gives CDR1 SGHTA, CDR2 FQGNSA. The J segment lost 13 bases and the V segment lost 0 bases, leaving 4 bases of the junction unmatched. This CDR3 is built from 13 residues. The CDR3 bases are TGTGCCAGCAGCTTAGCGGATCTAGCGGGACAGTTCTTC. Encoded protein: CASSLADLAGQFF. The full variable domain, its missing parts supplied by reference TRBV7-2 and TRBJ2-1, is GAGVSQSPSNKVTEKGKDVELRCDPISGHTALYWYRQSLGQGLEFLIYFQGNSAPDKSGLPSDRFSAERTGGSVSTLTIQRTQQEDSAVYLCASSLADLAGQFFGPGTRLTVL.

The chain is built from TRBV19 and TRBJ1-2, with 7 bases matching TRBD1. The CDR3 is made up of 16 amino acids. In germline, CDR1 is LNHDA, CDR2 SQIVND (reference sequence). The junction had 12 bases not matched to a gene; V was cut back by 4 bases and J by 4 bases. CDR3 in amino acids: CASSTLSFPGGYGYTF. In DNA, the CDR3 is TGTGCCAGTAGTACCCTTTCTTTCCCAGGGGGCTATGGCTACACCTTC.

The chain combines TRBV2 with TRBJ2-1, with 7 bases matching TRBD2. Germline-derived CDR1 and CDR2 are SNHLY and FYNNEI. CDR3 size: 18 residues. The junction had 19 bases not matched to a gene; V was cut back by 7 bases and J by 4 bases. CDR3 bases: TGTGCCAGCAAACCGGATGTTGCGGGAGTCGGCTCTTACAATGAGCAGTTCTTC. Residues: CASKPDVAGVGSYNEQFF.

This sequence joins TRBV5-1 and TRBJ2-5; D call uncertain. This CDR3 is 13 amino acids long. Trimming removed 4 bases at V and 2 bases at J, with 9 bases between. Germline values: CDR1 SGHRS, CDR2 YFSETQ. CDR3 sequence reads: CASSGPNQETQYF. The CDR3 DNA reads TGCGCCAGCAGCGGGCCAAATCAAGAGACCCAGTACTTC.

This rearrangement joins TRBV28 to TRBJ2-2; 7 bases map to TRBD1. With V trimmed by 8 bases and J by 0 bases, 6 bases remained unmatched. The CDR3 totals 15 residues. Germline V gives CDR1 MDHEN, CDR2 SYDVKM. CDR3 sequence reads: CASRLTGTNTGELFF. CDR3 sequence (DNA): TGTGCCAGCCGTCTGACAGGGACGAACACCGGGGAGCTGTTTTTT. The entire variable domain, with the rest obtained from reference TRBV28 and TRBJ2-2, is as follows: DVKVTQSSRYLVKRTGEKVFLECVQDMDHENMFWYRQDPGLGLRLIYFSYDVKMKEKGDIPEGYSVSREKKERFSLILESASTNQTSMYLCASRLTGTNTGELFFGEGSRLTVL.

The chain uses TRBV30 and TRBJ2-5, with D unresolved. Deletions cut 0 bases from V and 4 bases from J, with 12 bases between. There are 14 residues in the CDR3. Germline assignment: CDR1 GTSNPN and CDR2 SVGIG (reference sequence). CDR3 in amino acids: CAWSVGGVRETQYF. The CDR3 DNA is TGTGCCTGGAGTGTAGGTGGAGTGAGAGAGACCCAGTACTTC. The entire variable domain, with the rest obtained from reference TRBV30 and TRBJ2-5, is as follows: SQTIHQWPATLVQPVGSPLSLECTVEGTSNPNLYWYRQAAGRGLQLLFYSVGIGQISSEVPQNLSASRPQDRQFILSSKKLLLSDSGFYLCAWSVGGVRETQYFGPGTRLLVL.

The chain carries TRBV5-4 and TRBJ1-2; D remains ambiguous. Per germline, CDR1 SGHNT and CDR2 YYREEE (reference sequence). V lost 2 bases and J lost 6, with 14 bases in between. This CDR3 region has 14 residues. CDR3 nucleotides: TGTGCCAGCAGCTTACGGGAGCCCAAGGATGGCTACACCTTC. Protein: CASSLREPKDGYTF.

This clone occurred once. The genes are TRBV18 and TRBJ1-4; 7 bases fit TRBD1. The length of the CDR3 is 12 residues. V shed 8 bases and J 5 bases; nucleotides not matched to a gene: 2. The germline V gene has CDR1 KGHSH and CDR2 LQKENI. The CDR3 sequence: CASRTGNEKLFF. The CDR3 DNA sequence: TGTGCCAGCCGGACAGGCAATGAAAAACTGTTTTTT. The full variable domain, its missing parts supplied by reference TRBV18 and TRBJ1-4, is NAGVMQNPRHLVRRRGQEARLRCSPMKGHSHVYWYRQLPEEGLKFMVYLQKENIIDESGMPKERFSAEFPKEGPSILRIQQVVRGDSAAYFCASRTGNEKLFFGSGTQLSVL.

The chain is built from TRBV5-6 and TRBJ2-1, with D possibly matching TRBD2 (6 bases). Germline V gives CDR1 SGHDT, CDR2 YYEEEE. V was shortened by 0 bases and J by 9 bases, with 16 bases between the two germline ends. This CDR3 is built from 15 residues. The CDR3 protein is CASSLGLVGRSEQFF. In DNA form, the CDR3 reads TGTGCCAGCAGCTTGGGACTAGTCGGTAGGAGTGAGCAGTTCTTC.

The chain is built from TRBV24-1 and TRBJ2-2; TRBD1 matches 8 bases. The V and J ends lost 3 bases and 5 bases, in that order; junction bases with no gene match: 10. The CDR3 runs 17 residues. Germline CDR1 KGHDR, CDR2 SFDVKD. DNA for the CDR3: TGTGCCACCAGTGATACAAACAGGGGGGCGGTTACCGGGGAGCTGTTTTTT. It encodes CATSDTNRGAVTGELFF.

The rearrangement links TRBV19 to TRBJ1-1, with TRBD1 matching over 8 bases. The CDR3 covers 13 residues. With 3 bases clipped from V and 4 bases from J, the junction kept 1 base outside the gene matches. Germline CDR1 and CDR2: LNHDA and SQIVND (reference sequence). The CDR3 protein is CASSMDRATEAFF. The DNA of the CDR3 is TGTGCCAGTAGTATGGACAGGGCCACTGAAGCTTTCTTT.

The chain employs TRBV4-1 and TRBJ2-2; TRBD2 aligns across 12 bases. The V and J ends lost 1 base and 4 bases, in that order; junction bases with no gene match: 4. Germline V gene sequence: CDR1 MGHRA, CDR2 YSYEKL. This CDR3 region has 17 residues. CDR3 bases: TGCGCCAGCAGCCAAGGACTAGCGGGAGTTCGCACCGGGGAGCTGTTTTTT. It codes for CASSQGLAGVRTGELFF.

As to this clone: Other DNA sequences in this sample translate to the same CDR3. The genes are TRBV3-1 (or the pseudogene TRBV3-2) and TRBJ2-3, with 10 bases identical to TRBD2. The V gene's germline CDR1 is LGHDT and CDR2 YNNKEL (reference sequence). This CDR3 comprises 15 residues. The V and J ends lost 3 bases and 1 base, in that order; junction bases with no gene match: 1. The CDR3 loop is CASSHLAGGTDTQYF. The CDR3, as DNA: TGTGCCAGCAGCCACCTAGCGGGAGGCACAGATACGCAGTATTTT.

The J gene is TRBJ2-6, the V gene TRBV5-6; tentative D call: TRBD1 (5 bases). The CDR3 spans 16 residues. Germline V gene lookup returns CDR1 SGHDT and CDR2 YYEEEE. Trimming stripped 4 bases from V and 0 bases from J, with 11 bases between. CDR3: CASSLRTISGANVLTF. The CDR3 DNA sequence: TGTGCCAGCAGCCTAAGGACAATCTCTGGGGCCAACGTCCTGACTTTC. Full variable domain (missing parts from reference TRBV5-6 and TRBJ2-6): DAGVTQSPTHLIKTRGQQVTLRCSPKSGHDTVSWYQQALGQGPQFIFQYYEEEERQRGNFPDRFSGHQFPNYSSELNVNALLLGDSALYLCASSLRTISGANVLTFGAGSRLTVL.

This rearrangement joins TRBV29-1 to TRBJ1-1, with D possibly being TRBD1 (6 bases). CDR3 length: 14 amino acids. The V gene's germline CDR1 is SQVTM and CDR2 ANQGSEA. The V gene lost 4 bases and the J gene lost 2 bases, with 14 bases spanning the gap. This chain's CDR3 is CSVVVGGDNTEAFF. CDR3 coding DNA: TGCAGCGTTGTCGTAGGGGGGGATAACACTGAAGCTTTCTTT.

The chain couples TRBV19 to TRBJ1-5; 9 nucleotides align to TRBD1. Germline V gene lookup returns CDR1 LNHDA and CDR2 SQIVND (reference sequence). CDR3 length equals 16 residues. J gave up 0 bases and V 6 bases, and 6 bases lay outside the gene matches. The CDR3 is CASSPGTGISNQPQHF. The CDR3 DNA sequence: TGTGCCAGTAGCCCCGGGACAGGGATTAGCAATCAGCCCCAGCATTTT.

The chain employs TRBV27 and TRBJ2-1; a possible D gene is TRBD2 (5 bases). Trimming left V 6 bases short and J 0 bases short, with 9 bases between. CDR1 and CDR2 from the germline V gene are MNHEY and SMNVEV (reference sequence). CDR3 size: 14 residues. The CDR3 coding sequence is TGTGCCAGCAGCGGGGAGAGCTCCTACAATGAGCAGTTCTTC. Translation: CASSGESSYNEQFF.

The rearrangement uses TRBV4-2 and TRBJ2-7, with 7 bases that match TRBD1. In germline, CDR1 is LGHNA, CDR2 YNFKEQ. The trim removed 1 base at V and 5 bases at J, leaving 14 bases unmatched. This CDR3 has 17 residues. CDR3 residues: CASSQVLTGTVAHEQYF. The CDR3 nucleotides read TGTGCCAGCAGCCAAGTCCTGACCGGGACAGTCGCCCACGAGCAGTACTTC.

J is TRBJ2-7 and V is TRBV6-2 or TRBV6-3, with TRBD1 matching 10 bases. With V trimmed by 6 bases and J by 2 bases, 16 bases remained unmatched. The CDR3 extends over 18 amino acids. Germline loops: CDR1 MNHEY, CDR2 SVGEGT. CDR3 nucleotides: TGTGCCAGCAGCTTGGACAGGGGGACTCGTAAGGGAGCCTACGAGCAGTACTTC. This gives the protein CASSLDRGTRKGAYEQYF.

The chain couples TRBV9 to TRBJ2-3; D is perhaps TRBD1 (6 bases). There are 17 residues in the CDR3. Germline V lookup: CDR1 SGDLS, CDR2 YYNGEE. V lost 1 base, J lost 6 bases, and 21 bases lay in between. The CDR3 nucleotides read TGTGCCAGCAGCGTATTAGGACTTCAGGGGCAGGTGGATACGCAGTATTTT. Residues: CASSVLGLQGQVDTQYF. Complete variable domain (other parts from reference TRBV9 and TRBJ2-3): DSGVTQTPKHLITATGQRVTLRCSPRSGDLSVYWYQQSLDQGLQFLIQYYNGEERAKGNILERFSAQQFPDLHSELNLSSLELGDSALYFCASSVLGLQGQVDTQYFGPGTRLTVL.